This T cell receptor (beta chain) was sequenced in a study of blood T cell repertoires in COVID-19. The overall study: COVID-19 samples collected from the United States, Italy and Spain covered acute and convalescent phases. In each case, the material was cDNA or gDNA derived from T cells, B-cell-depleted T cells, or PBMCs.

The data were produced by immunoSEQ multiplex PCR, yet TCRdb's version contains in-frame clones alone and is incomplete. The sample shows over 90,000 clones, roughly four fifths of them seen only once. CDR1 is MDHEN, CDR2 SYDVKM, per germline. CDR3 size: 13 residues. The V end was cut by 7 bases, the J end by 12 bases, with 19 bases between. J is TRBJ2-1 and V is TRBV28; D is perhaps TRBD1 (6 bases). Sequenced input: peripheral blood. This receptor was taken from a man aged 50-59 years with active or convalescent COVID-19. CDR3 bases: TGTGCCAGCACCACCGGTTGGGTCAGGGGGCAGTTCTTC. This encodes CASTTGWVRGQFF.